These 32 T cell receptor beta chains were sequenced from one sample in a study of blood T cell repertoires in COVID-19. Assay: immunoSEQ multiplex PCR; the TCRdb copy retains only in-frame clones and omits some. The sample consists of over 350,000 clones, around 87% of them appearing once. Sequenced material: PBMCs or T cells enriched from blood (not recorded which). All receptors come from a woman in her twenties or thirties with acute COVID-19.

The chain couples TRBV20-1 to TRBJ1-1, with a weak D call TRBD1 (5 bases). The CDR3 extends over 13 amino acids. Germline V gene sequence: CDR1 DFQATT, CDR2 SNEGSKA (reference sequence). V gave up 3 bases and J gave up 2 bases, with 10 bases separating them. DNA for the CDR3: TGCAGTGCTAGTGGCAGGGCCAACACTGAAGCTTTCTTT. Translation: CSASGRANTEAFF.

This chain connects TRBV30 to TRBJ1-1; TRBD1 matches at 9 bases. Germline loops: CDR1 GTSNPN, CDR2 SVGIG (reference sequence). The CDR3 extends over 15 amino acids. V dropped 0 bases and J dropped 5; count of bases not matched to a gene: 7. This CDR3 reads CAWSVKATGGTEAFF. As DNA, the CDR3 is TGTGCCTGGAGTGTAAAGGCGACAGGGGGTACTGAAGCTTTCTTT.

The chain combines TRBV14 with TRBJ2-7; 8 positions agree with TRBD1. Germline CDR1 SGHDN, CDR2 FVKESK. V lost 2 bases, J lost 7 bases, and 10 bases stayed unmatched. CDR3 size: 15 residues. The chain's CDR3 is CASSQYQGALGEQYF. As DNA, the CDR3 is TGTGCCAGCAGCCAATATCAGGGGGCCCTGGGGGAGCAGTACTTC.

V is TRBV7-8 and J is TRBJ2-3; tentatively, D is TRBD1 (6 bases). CDR1 and CDR2 (germline): SGHVS, FQNEAQ. The V and J ends lost 2 bases and 5 bases respectively, with 17 bases between them. The CDR3 covers 16 residues. CDR3 in amino acids: CASSLHGQIVIDTQYF. The DNA of the CDR3 is TGTGCCAGCAGCTTACACGGACAGATTGTGATAGATACGCAGTATTTT.

J is TRBJ1-1 and V is TRBV3-1 (or the pseudogene TRBV3-2); 8 nucleotides align to TRBD1. Losses at the gene ends were 0 bases for V and 5 bases for J; bases not matched to a gene: 5. The CDR3 spans 15 residues. CDR1 and CDR2 (germline): LGHDT, YNNKEL (reference sequence). The CDR3 reads CASSQDTRGRTEAFF. The CDR3 bases are TGTGCCAGCAGCCAAGACACCAGGGGGCGGACTGAAGCTTTCTTT.

The chain employs TRBV7-3 and TRBJ2-3, with TRBD2 matching over 7 bases. The length of the CDR3 is 15 residues. Germline CDR1 and CDR2: SGHTA and FQGTGA. With 4 bases clipped from V and 7 bases from J, the junction kept 11 bases outside the gene matches. CDR3 loop: CASSSVGGRRNTQYF. As DNA, the CDR3 is TGTGCCAGCAGCTCAGTGGGAGGGAGAAGAAATACGCAGTATTTT.

This chain's CDR3 is CASSPSGGIADGYTF. CDR3 sequence (DNA): TGTGCCAGCTCACCATCAGGGGGAATTGCGGATGGCTACACCTTC. J is TRBJ1-2 and V is TRBV18; 7 positions agree with TRBD1. This CDR3 is 15 amino acids long. Looked up from germline, CDR1 is KGHSH and CDR2 is LQKENI. Trimming at V came to 2 bases and at J to 6 bases, leaving 9 bases not matched to a gene.

The chain is built from TRBV7-2 and TRBJ2-1; a possible D gene is TRBD1 (5 bases). The V end was cut by 6 bases, the J end by 2 bases, with 14 bases between. Germline assignment: CDR1 SGHTA and CDR2 FQGNSA. The CDR3 covers 15 residues. The CDR3 spells CASRNSRGTYNEQFF. DNA for the CDR3: TGTGCCAGCAGGAATTCTAGGGGAACCTACAATGAGCAGTTCTTC.

The chain joins TRBV30 to TRBJ1-2, with a possible D match to TRBD1 (6 bases). There are 13 residues in the CDR3. The V gene's germline CDR1 is GTSNPN and CDR2 SVGIG (reference sequence). The V and J ends lost 3 bases and 8 bases respectively, with 16 bases between them. As DNA, the CDR3 is TGTGCCTGGAGAACTACAGGGAAGCGGGGCTACACCTTC. Translating it yields CAWRTTGKRGYTF.

This clone was seen once. The chain carries TRBV9 and TRBJ1-2, with 10 bases matching TRBD1. V shed 3 bases and J 2 bases; nucleotides not matched to a gene: 4. CDR1 SGDLS and CDR2 YYNGEE come from the germline V gene. This CDR3 comprises 15 residues. The CDR3 loop is CASSAGQGVNYGYTF. CDR3 DNA: TGTGCCAGCAGCGCCGGACAGGGGGTAAACTATGGCTACACCTTC.

The chain couples TRBV12-5 to TRBJ2-5; TRBD2 matches at 7 bases. Germline V gene lookup returns CDR1 LGHNT and CDR2 FRNRAP. This CDR3 comprises 12 residues. V was clipped by 3 bases and J by 10 bases; unmatched bases: 5. CDR3: CASGFPPGGQYF. The CDR3 nucleotides are TGTGCTAGTGGTTTCCCACCGGGGGGCCAGTACTTC.

The rearrangement joins TRBV5-4 to TRBJ2-5; the match to TRBD2 covers 8 bases. CDR1 and CDR2 from the germline V gene are SGHNT and YYREEE (reference sequence). CDR3 length equals 16 residues. V lost 0 bases, J lost 1 base, and 5 bases stayed unmatched. The CDR3, as DNA: TGTGCCAGCAGCTTGGCTAGCGGGTCACCCCAAGAGACCCAGTACTTC. Its translation is CASSLASGSPQETQYF.

The chain uses TRBV30 and TRBJ2-4; 7 bases agree with TRBD1. The length of the CDR3 is 13 residues. V lost 1 base, J lost 9 bases, and 6 bases stayed unmatched. CDR1 is GTSNPN and CDR2 is SVGIG in the germline V gene (reference sequence). CDR3 loop: CAWSADRDGIQYF. DNA of the CDR3: TGTGCCTGGAGTGCCGACAGGGACGGCATTCAGTACTTC.

This clone was recorded once. Other DNA sequences in this specimen translate into the identical CDR3. This chain links TRBV27 with TRBJ2-1, with 11 bases lining up with TRBD1. CDR1 and CDR2 (germline): MNHEY, SMNVEV (reference sequence). Trimming removed 2 bases from V and 3 bases from J; junction bases left unmatched: 0. The CDR3 is 15 residues long. CDR3 region: CASSLGTGGYNEQFF. DNA of the CDR3: TGTGCCAGCAGTTTAGGGACAGGGGGCTACAATGAGCAGTTCTTC.

This chain joins TRBV5-5 and TRBJ1-2; 9 positions match TRBD1. Germline values: CDR1 SGHKS, CDR2 YYEKEE (reference sequence). The CDR3 is made up of 16 amino acids. J was trimmed by 6 bases and V by 1 base; bases with no gene match: 10. CDR3 residues: CASSLRDRDFADGYTF. For the CDR3, the DNA is TGTGCCAGCAGCTTGAGGGACAGGGATTTTGCCGATGGCTACACCTTC.

J is TRBJ2-7 and V is TRBV9; TRBD2 aligns across 13 bases. The V segment lost 0 bases and the J segment 5 bases; nucleotides outside the gene matches: 2. Germline loops: CDR1 SGDLS, CDR2 YYNGEE. This CDR3 spans 15 amino acids. The CDR3 DNA reads TGTGCCAGCAGCGTAGGTGGACTAGCGGGGGACGAGCAGTACTTC. Encoded protein: CASSVGGLAGDEQYF.

This clone was found a few times. The V gene is TRBV5-4, the J gene TRBJ1-2; D not resolved. In germline, CDR1 is SGHNT, CDR2 YYREEE (reference sequence). CDR3 length: 15 amino acids. V lost 7 bases and J 2 bases, leaving 18 bases between the germline ends. CDR3 sequence (DNA): TGTGCCAGCTCTGACCTTCGCAGGCCAAACTATGGCTACACCTTC. It encodes CASSDLRRPNYGYTF.

This chain connects TRBV4-2 to TRBJ2-1; 14 bases fit TRBD2. The junction had 8 bases not matched to a gene; V was cut back by 4 bases and J by 9 bases. The germline V gene encodes CDR1 LGHNA and CDR2 YNFKEQ. The CDR3 contains 16 residues. The DNA of the CDR3 is TGTGCCAGCAGCCCCCGACTAGCGGGGGGGCGGAGTGAGCAGTTCTTC. Amino acid sequence: CASSPRLAGGRSEQFF.

The chain has TRBV7-2 and TRBJ2-1; 11 positions match TRBD2. This CDR3 is 15 amino acids long. In germline, CDR1 is SGHTA, CDR2 FQGNSA. V shed 2 bases, J shed 7 bases, and the junction held 4 bases outside the gene matches. CDR3 sequence: CASSLTSGGKNEQFF. The CDR3 DNA is TGTGCCAGCAGCTTAACTAGCGGGGGTAAAAATGAGCAGTTCTTC.

The V and J genes are TRBV30 and TRBJ2-3, with D possibly TRBD2 on 6 matching bases. There are 13 residues in the CDR3. Germline CDR1 reads GTSNPN; CDR2 reads SVGIG (reference sequence). Trimming stripped 2 bases from V and 8 bases from J, with 14 bases between. CDR3 in DNA: TGTGCCTGGAGTTCTTCTAGCGTAGGTACGCAGTATTTT. Protein product: CAWSSSSVGTQYF.

The chain has TRBV29-1 and TRBJ1-2; D is possibly TRBD1 (6 bases). CDR1 and CDR2 (germline): SQVTM, ANQGSEA. V was shortened by 4 bases and J by 4 bases, with 13 bases between the two germline ends. The CDR3 length is 13 residues. For the CDR3, the DNA is TGCAGCGTTGTTACAGGGAGGGTCTATGGCTACACCTTC. Its translation is CSVVTGRVYGYTF.

CDR3 loop: CASSGLSPGQISGNTIYF. Written as DNA, the CDR3 is TGCGCCAGCAGTGGACTTTCCCCGGGACAGATCTCTGGAAACACCATATATTTT. The V call is TRBV10-2, the J call TRBJ1-3, with 7 bases that match TRBD1. The CDR3 covers 18 residues. V shed 4 bases, J shed 0 bases, and the junction held 12 bases outside the gene matches. Per the germline V gene, CDR1 is WSHSY and CDR2 is SAAADI.

The chain combines TRBV29-1 with TRBJ1-2; a weak D match, TRBD1 (5 bases). This CDR3 comprises 14 residues. Germline V gives CDR1 SQVTM, CDR2 ANQGSEA. V dropped 1 base and J dropped 8 bases, with 17 bases sitting between them. The CDR3 protein is CSVEGGGRAQGYTF. CDR3 nucleotide sequence: TGCAGCGTTGAAGGAGGCGGCAGGGCACAGGGCTACACCTTC.

The rearrangement joins TRBV6-5 to TRBJ2-1; TRBD2 matches 13 bases. Germline CDR1 reads MNHEY; CDR2 reads SVGAGI. The junction had 4 bases not matched to a gene; V was cut back by 6 bases and J by 5 bases. The CDR3 spans 15 residues. The CDR3 is CASRQGLAGNNEQFF. CDR3 DNA sequence: TGTGCCAGCAGACAGGGACTAGCGGGGAACAATGAGCAGTTCTTC.

This chain connects TRBV7-8 to TRBJ1-6, with a tentative D call TRBD1 (6 bases). The germline V and J ends were trimmed by 2 bases and 6 bases, with 8 bases remaining between them. This CDR3 region has 14 residues. Germline lookup yields CDR1 SGHVS and CDR2 FQNEAQ. CDR3 nucleotide sequence: TGTGCCAGCAGCTTAAGGGGGGGTAATTCACCCCTCCACTTT. This encodes CASSLRGGNSPLHF.

The gene calls are TRBV3-1 (or the pseudogene TRBV3-2) and TRBJ2-3; TRBD2 matches 12 bases. The CDR3 has 17 amino acids. Per germline, CDR1 LGHDT and CDR2 YNNKEL (reference sequence). V lost 1 base, J lost 6 bases, and 8 bases stayed unmatched. The CDR3 is CASSQVASGGASDTQYF. In DNA, the CDR3 is TGTGCCAGCAGCCAAGTAGCTAGCGGGGGGGCTTCGGATACGCAGTATTTT.

This clone was seen a single time. This chain connects TRBV2 to TRBJ2-3; 15 nucleotides align to TRBD2. The V and J ends lost 7 bases and 6 bases, in that order; junction bases with no gene match: 5. This CDR3 is 15 amino acids long. Germline lookup yields CDR1 SNHLY and CDR2 FYNNEI. CDR3: CASMLGLAGGDTQYF. In nucleotides, the CDR3 is TGTGCCAGCATGTTAGGACTAGCGGGGGGGGATACGCAGTATTTT.

The chain is built from TRBV7-3 and TRBJ2-3; the D gene is possibly TRBD1 (6 bases). This CDR3 spans 15 amino acids. V lost 1 base, J lost 1 base, and 9 bases lay in between. The germline gives CDR1 SGHTA, CDR2 FQGTGA. The CDR3 DNA sequence: TGTGCCAGCAGCTTAAATGGGGGCCGCACAGATACGCAGTATTTT. Its translation is CASSLNGGRTDTQYF.

This clone is a singleton in its sample. J is TRBJ1-4 and V is TRBV29-1; D is possibly TRBD1 (6 bases). Germline CDR1 is SQVTM and CDR2 is ANQGSEA. The CDR3 is 13 residues long. Trimming pared 7 bases from V and 7 bases from J, leaving 16 bases between. The DNA of the CDR3 is TGCAGCGCGATAGGGGAGGGGGGTGAAAAACTGTTTTTT. Its protein is CSAIGEGGEKLFF.

The chain recombines TRBV5-1 with TRBJ2-5; maybe TRBD2 (6 bases). The V and J ends lost 3 bases and 1 base respectively, with 10 bases between them. CDR3 size: 14 residues. Germline V gene lookup returns CDR1 SGHRS and CDR2 YFSETQ. The CDR3 protein is CASSWKTSQETQYF. CDR3 nucleotide sequence: TGCGCCAGCAGCTGGAAGACTAGCCAAGAGACCCAGTACTTC.

V usage is TRBV19 and J usage is TRBJ1-5, with a weak D call TRBD1 (5 bases). Trimming left V 3 bases short and J 7 bases short, with 16 bases between. The CDR3 has 15 residues. Germline V gives CDR1 LNHDA, CDR2 SQIVND (reference sequence). CDR3 in DNA: TGTGCCAGTAGTATTGGGCAGGGAAATGGACAGCCCCAGCATTTT. Translating gives CASSIGQGNGQPQHF.

This clone has just a few counts. The V and J genes are TRBV24-1 and TRBJ2-7, with 10 bases lining up with TRBD1. The CDR3 has 15 residues. CDR1 and CDR2 (germline): KGHDR, SFDVKD. V dropped 3 bases and J dropped 2; count of bases not matched to a gene: 3. CDR3 sequence (DNA): TGTGCCACCAGTGATACCGGGACAGGGGCCTACGAGCAGTACTTC. It codes for CATSDTGTGAYEQYF.